This T cell receptor (beta chain) was recorded in a study of blood T cell repertoires in COVID-19 (dated by TCRdb to the early 2020s). Turning to the overall study: The collaborator samples originated in the United States, Italy and Spain and spanned the acute and convalescent phases of COVID-19. The prospective study material was composed of cDNA or gDNA derived from T cells, B-cell-depleted T cells, or PBMCs. Deeply sampled blood TCRbeta repertoires from subjects exposed to, actively infected with, or recovered from COVID-19 were included in the dataset. The repertoires were made available in a free public database intended to serve as a resource for research on the immune response to SARS-CoV-2. Samples were obtained from the ongoing ImmuneRACE study (first 160 participants) and from over 1,000 subjects provided by 6 global collaborators. A de-identified subject ID, COVID-19 status, age in years and sex were almost always included in the sample metadata. Where HLA class I and class II types were available, the types were taken from metadata supplied by the sample provider, not from assay-based typing. Study-wide findings and limitations: How much clinical and demographic metadata was included differed by source and by participant, and the metadata was provided uncurated.

As to this clone: Its antigen is unknown. No base quality values were provided; no much bigger clone lies one nucleotide off.

One collaborating source in Seattle enrolled patients during active infection and followed them longitudinally through the course of disease. The collaborating institutions used their own protocols to collect whole blood in K2EDTA tubes. For TCRbeta analysis, collaborator samples were shipped as frozen whole blood, as isolated PBMCs, or as DNA extracted from either sample type. TCRbeta CDR3 regions were amplified from genomic DNA using the immunoSEQ Assay, a bias-controlled multiplex PCR. For the original study's pipeline: Nucleated cell counts per sample were estimated from amplification of reference gene primers within the assay. To quantify the absolute abundance of each unique TCRbeta CDR3 rearrangement, sequence reads were collapsed and filtered. Productive Simpson clonality was computed per sample as the square root of Simpson's diversity index over productive rearrangements. TCRdb stores this immuneACCESS table with in-frame sequences only. Part of the clones is absent; in the studies checked, under half of the shortfall reflects unresolved V genes, and no reason is known for the rest. V, J and clone size reflect that table, while D and trimming were determined from the DNA. A total of hundreds of thousands of clones appear in this sample, 85% to 90% of them only once. The top ten clonotypes cover under 14% of the sample.

Counted from cysteine to phenylalanine, this CDR3 has 14 amino acids. Of the read, only the CDR3 DNA is kept; its 42 bases are in frame from base 1. V is reduced by 6 bases and J by 10 bases, leaving a spacing of 21 bases between them. CDR1 and CDR2 are drawn from the germline V gene: MNHEY, SVGAGI. The sequence joins TRBV6-5 to TRBJ1-1, and TRBD1 may be the D gene, going by 5 matching bases. The sequencing sample was made of peripheral blood. The TCR comes from a man aged 50 to 60 with COVID-19, enrolled during active disease. Read as DNA, the sequence is TGTGCCAGCAGGCCGACTACCGGGACTTCTGCAGCTTTCTTT. Its translation reads: CASRPTTGTSAAFF.